This entry describes one T cell receptor (beta chain). These data come from a study of radiation and T cells in renal cell carcinoma. Time point here: blood 2 weeks post-SBRT. As for treatment: 15 Gy SBRT to primary tumor, nephrectomy 4 weeks later. The assay was immunoSEQ multiplex PCR, and TCRdb's table has in-frame clones only and misses some. The data hold about 130,000 clones, with roughly 77% observed a single time. The receptor comes from a woman aged 60-75 years with renal cell carcinoma. Material: blood, obtained from a patient whose treatment included radiotherapy and nephrectomy.

CDR3 coding DNA: TGTGCCAGCAGCGTAAGGACAGGGGGGGAGCAGTTCTTC. Translation gives CASSVRTGGEQFF. V is TRBV9 and J is TRBJ2-1, with TRBD1 identical over 10 bases. V gave up 1 base and J gave up 10 bases; unmatched junction bases: 2. This CDR3 has 13 amino acids. CDR1 is SGDLS, CDR2 YYNGEE, per germline.